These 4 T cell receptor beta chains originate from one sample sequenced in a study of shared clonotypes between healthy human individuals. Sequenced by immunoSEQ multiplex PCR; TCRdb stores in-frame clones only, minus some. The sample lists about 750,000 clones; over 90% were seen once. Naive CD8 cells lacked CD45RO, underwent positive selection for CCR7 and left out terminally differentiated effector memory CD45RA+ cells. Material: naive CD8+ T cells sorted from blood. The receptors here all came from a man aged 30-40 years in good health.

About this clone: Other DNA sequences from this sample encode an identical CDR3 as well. In nucleotides, the CDR3 is TGTGCCTGGAGTGTATCTGAGTACAATGAGCAGTTCTTC. Its translation: CAWSVSEYNEQFF. This chain joins TRBV30 and TRBJ2-1, with D uncertain. Per the germline V gene, CDR1 is GTSNPN and CDR2 is SVGIG (reference sequence). The CDR3 is 13 amino acids. V lost 0 bases and J lost 4, with 7 bases in between. Full variable domain (remainder filled in from reference TRBV30 and TRBJ2-1): SQTIHQWPATLVQPVGSPLSLECTVEGTSNPNLYWYRQAAGRGLQLLFYSVGIGQISSEVPQNLSASRPQDRQFILSSKKLLLSDSGFYLCAWSVSEYNEQFFGPGTRLTVL.

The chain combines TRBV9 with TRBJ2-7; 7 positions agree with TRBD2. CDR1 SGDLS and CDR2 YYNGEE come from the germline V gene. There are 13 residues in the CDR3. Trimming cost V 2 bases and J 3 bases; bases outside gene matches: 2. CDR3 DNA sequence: TGTGCCAGCAGCGTGGGGACTAACTACGAGCAGTACTTC. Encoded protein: CASSVGTNYEQYF. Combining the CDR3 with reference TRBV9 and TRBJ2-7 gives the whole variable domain DSGVTQTPKHLITATGQRVTLRCSPRSGDLSVYWYQQSLDQGLQFLIQYYNGEERAKGNILERFSAQQFPDLHSELNLSSLELGDSALYFCASSVGTNYEQYFGPGTRLTVT.

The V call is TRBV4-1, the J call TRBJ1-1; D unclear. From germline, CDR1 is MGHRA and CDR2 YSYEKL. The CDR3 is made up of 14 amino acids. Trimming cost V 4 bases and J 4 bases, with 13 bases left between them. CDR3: CASSRGGSVTEAFF. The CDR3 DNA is TGCGCCAGCAGCCGAGGAGGGTCGGTCACTGAAGCTTTCTTT.

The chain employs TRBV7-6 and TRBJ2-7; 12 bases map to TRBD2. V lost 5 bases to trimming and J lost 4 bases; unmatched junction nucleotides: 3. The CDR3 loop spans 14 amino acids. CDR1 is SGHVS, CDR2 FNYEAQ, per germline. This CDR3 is CASSTTSGSYEQYF. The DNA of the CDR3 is TGTGCCAGCAGCACGACTAGCGGGAGTTACGAGCAGTACTTC. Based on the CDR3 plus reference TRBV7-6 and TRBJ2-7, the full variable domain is GAGVSQSPRYKVTKRGQDVALRCDPISGHVSLYWYRQALGQGPEFLTYFNYEAQQDKSGLPNDRFSAERPEGSISTLTIQRTEQRDSAMYRCASSTTSGSYEQYFGPGTRLTVT.